The entry below gives a single T cell receptor (beta chain) sequence along with its context. What it binds is unknown. The sample comes from a study of CXCR3-negative and CXCR3-positive naive CD8 T cells. Overall study findings and caveats: Similar TRBV-TRBJ usage characterized naive CXCR3-negative and CXCR3-positive cells; memory cells differed. Researchers report that CXCR3-positive naive cells carry more hydrophobic TRB CDR3s than CXCR3-negative naive cells.

Carrying UMI labels, the TRB cDNA libraries were prepared through 5' RACE. TCRdb reprocessed the 5' RACE reads; each CDR3 protein has one entry and no DNA is given. Here the sample table reports fewer than 90,000 distinct CDR3 sequences. The CDR3 totals 16 residues. Germline loops: CDR1 MDHEN, CDR2 SYDVKM. This chain links TRBV28 with TRBJ2-7; TCRdb proposes TRBD1, but this gene call is untestable without DNA. The receptor was derived from a human donor in good health. Some clones in this sample may be carry-over from other donors' samples. Sequencing input: naive CXCR3+ CD8+ T cells from blood. Subset described: CD45RO-CCR7+CD27+CD95- naive CD8+ T cells expressing CXCR3 (TNR3+). The CDR3 is CASSRTGVSPSYEQYF.